The rows below give T cell receptor beta chains drawn from one sample of a study of cytomegalovirus exposure and HLA in healthy donors. The assay was immunoSEQ multiplex PCR, and TCRdb's table has in-frame clones only and misses some. The sample yields 150,000 or so clones, approximately 81% seen once. What was sequenced was PBMCs. These receptors originate from a man younger than 35 in good health and CMV-seropositive. Each CDR3 is given with its conserved first and last residue. A D gene is named only where the DNA matches it firmly. Clone size is shown for a subset of rows, as once, few, many or a class of expanded clone.

>TRBJ1-4|NA|17|NA|TRBV12-1
TGTGCCAGCAGCTTTGTGGGACAGGGGGTTAATAGGGAAAAACTGTTTTTT
CASSFVGQGVNREKLFF
>TRBJ1-5|NA|16|NA|TRBV2
TGTGCCAGCAGTGAAGAAGGGGGAGGGGTAAACCAGCCCCAGCATTTT
CASSEEGGGVNQPQHF
>TRBJ1-1|few|11|NA|TRBV27
TGTGCCAGCATCGGGTCCCTGGAAGCTTTCTTT
CASIGSLEAFF
>TRBJ2-2|few|14|NA|TRBV4-1
TGCGCCAGTATGGCGGGTTCGGGCACCGGGGAGCTGTTTTTT
CASMAGSGTGELFF
>TRBJ2-3|NA|14|TRBD2|TRBV5-1
TGCGCCAGCAGCGTGAGCGGGGGCGGAGATACGCAGTATTTT
CASSVSGGGDTQYF
>TRBJ2-1|NA|15|TRBD2|TRBV10-3
TGTGCCATCAGTGAAAGCGGGGGGGCCTACAATGAGCAGTTCTTC
CAISESGGAYNEQFF
>TRBJ2-7|NA|15|NA|TRBV4-2
TGTGCCAGCAGCCAAGGGCGTAAGGTTGAGGCGGAGCAGTACTTC
CASSQGRKVEAEQYF
>TRBJ2-7|NA|11|NA|TRBV2
TGTGCCAGCAGGACTACCTACGAGCAGTACTTC
CASRTTYEQYF
>TRBJ2-5|few|13|NA|TRBV13
TGTGCCAGCAGCCGGACTTTTGGGGAGACCCAGTACTTC
CASSRTFGETQYF
>TRBJ2-1|NA|15|TRBD1|TRBV7-3
TGTGCCAGCAGCTATGGGACAGGGGAATACAATGAGCAGTTCTTC
CASSYGTGEYNEQFF
>TRBJ2-1|NA|17|TRBD2|TRBV10-3
TGTGCCATCAGTGGCCACCCCGGGACTAGCGGAAGCAATGAGCAGTTCTTC
CAISGHPGTSGSNEQFF
>TRBJ1-6|NA|15|NA|TRBV25-1
TGTGCCAGCAGCGTAGGGAGCTCCTATAATTCACCCCTCCACTTT
CASSVGSSYNSPLHF
>TRBJ2-1|few|16|TRBD2|TRBV7-9
TGTGCCAGCAGCGACACTAGCGGGGCGGCCTACAATGAGCAGTTCTTC
CASSDTSGAAYNEQFF
>TRBJ1-1|NA|14|TRBD1|TRBV30
TGTGCCTGGAACAAACAGGGGACCAACACTGAAGCTTTCTTT
CAWNKQGTNTEAFF
>TRBJ2-7|NA|13|NA|TRBV13
TGTGCCAGCAGCTTAGGCAGGGTGGGCGAGCAGTACTTC
CASSLGRVGEQYF
>TRBJ1-2|NA|10|TRBD1|TRBV29-1
TGCAGCGTTGATTTGACAGGGGTTACCTTC
CSVDLTGVTF